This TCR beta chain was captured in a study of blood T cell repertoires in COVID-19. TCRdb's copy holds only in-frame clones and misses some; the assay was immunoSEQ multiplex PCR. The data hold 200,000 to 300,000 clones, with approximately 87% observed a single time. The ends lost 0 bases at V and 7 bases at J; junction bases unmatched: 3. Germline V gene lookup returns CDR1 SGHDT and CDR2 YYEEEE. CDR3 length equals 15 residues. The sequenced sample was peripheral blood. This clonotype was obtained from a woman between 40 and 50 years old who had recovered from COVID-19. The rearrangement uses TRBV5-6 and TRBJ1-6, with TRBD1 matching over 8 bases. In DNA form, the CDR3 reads TGTGCCAGCAGCTTGGGGACAGGGTGGAATTCACCCCTCCACTTT. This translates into CASSLGTGWNSPLHF.